The 13 T cell receptor beta chains given below trace back to one sample, sequenced in a study of blood T cell repertoires in COVID-19. The method was immunoSEQ multiplex PCR; TCRdb's version includes in-frame clones alone and lacks a portion of them. In the table there are 60,000 to 85,000 clones, approximately 84% of which are singletons. Material: peripheral blood. Every receptor here comes from a man aged 70 or older with acute or convalescent COVID-19.

The chain has TRBV6-1 and TRBJ2-6; a possible D gene is TRBD1 (5 bases). Per germline, CDR1 MNHNS and CDR2 SASEGT. The CDR3 extends over 18 amino acids. Trimming took 1 base from V and 0 from J, leaving 13 bases between them. The DNA for the CDR3 is TGTGCCAGCAGTGAAGACAGGTCCCAATTCTCTGGGGCCAACGTCCTGACTTTC. It codes for CASSEDRSQFSGANVLTF.

The chain recombines TRBV5-1 with TRBJ2-7, with TRBD2 matching over 7 bases. There are 14 residues in the CDR3. Trimming cost V 5 bases and J 0 bases; bases outside gene matches: 5. Germline CDR1 and CDR2: SGHRS and YFSETQ. In nucleotides, the CDR3 is TGCGCCAGCAGGTATGGCGGGAGCTCCTACGAGCAGTACTTC. Its protein is CASRYGGSSYEQYF.

The rearrangement joins TRBV7-9 to TRBJ1-2; 8 positions match TRBD1. V lost 4 bases and J lost 3; bases outside the gene matches: 7. The CDR3 has 15 amino acids. In germline, CDR1 is SEHNR, CDR2 FQNEAQ (reference sequence). CDR3 DNA sequence: TGTGCCAGCAGCTCCCCAGGGGGCAGGGACTATGGCTACACCTTC. Translated, it gives CASSSPGGRDYGYTF.

This clone was counted a single time. The genes are TRBV5-1 and TRBJ2-2; TRBD2 agrees at 11 bases. This CDR3 has 19 amino acids. Germline V gene data show CDR1 as SGHRS and CDR2 as YFSETQ. Unmatched junction bases numbered 9, after V lost 1 base and J lost 1 base. DNA of the CDR3: TGCGCCAGCAGCTTGTATCGGCTAGCGGGAGGTCAGAACACCGGGGAGCTGTTTTTT. This codes for CASSLYRLAGGQNTGELFF.

The count of this clone is one. J is TRBJ1-2 and V is TRBV19, with 9 positions matching TRBD1. The CDR3 is 13 residues long. Germline CDR1 LNHDA, CDR2 SQIVND (reference sequence). V shed 7 bases and J 5 bases; nucleotides not matched to a gene: 5. The chain's CDR3 is CASTPGQGYGYTF. The CDR3 nucleotides read TGTGCCAGTACTCCGGGACAGGGATATGGCTACACCTTC.

The chain is built from TRBV24-1 and TRBJ2-7, with TRBD1 identical over 9 bases. CDR3 size: 14 residues. Germline V CDR1 and CDR2: KGHDR, SFDVKD. V lost 7 bases and J lost 4; bases outside the gene matches: 7. In DNA, the CDR3 is TGTGCCACCAGCAGAGGGACAGGGTCGTACGAGCAGTACTTC. This sequence encodes CATSRGTGSYEQYF.

The gene calls are TRBV2 and TRBJ2-2; D gene unclear. V was pared by 6 bases and J by 4 bases, with 12 bases between. The CDR3 is 14 amino acids. Germline V gives CDR1 SNHLY, CDR2 FYNNEI. The CDR3 protein is CASRLESATGELFF. CDR3 DNA sequence: TGTGCCAGCAGGCTAGAATCGGCCACCGGGGAGCTGTTTTTT.

This clone came up once. The gene calls are TRBV23-1 and TRBJ1-6, with D maybe TRBD1 (6 bases). TRBV23-1 falls under the ORF class, with uncertain function. CDR3 length: 18 residues. V lost 0 bases to trimming and J lost 8 bases, with 20 bases between them. The CDR3 here is CASSQSYVGTPTDSPLHF. The CDR3 coding sequence is TGCGCCAGCAGTCAATCGTATGTAGGGACACCCACGGATTCACCCCTCCACTTT.

The chain carries TRBV6-5 and TRBJ1-3, with D possibly being TRBD1 (5 bases). The V gene lost 8 bases and the J gene lost 0 bases, with 8 bases spanning the gap. Germline V gene data show CDR1 as MNHEY and CDR2 as SVGAGI. There are 13 residues in the CDR3. This chain's CDR3 is CASGANSGNTIYF. In nucleotides, the CDR3 is TGTGCCAGCGGGGCGAACTCTGGAAACACCATATATTTT.

The genes are TRBV3-1 (or the pseudogene TRBV3-2) and TRBJ1-2, with D unresolved. V was pared by 5 bases and J by 8 bases, with 12 bases between. Looked up from germline, CDR1 is LGHDT and CDR2 is YNNKEL (reference sequence). The CDR3 covers 12 residues. The CDR3 region is CASSKGGEGYTF. DNA of the CDR3: TGTGCCAGCAGCAAGGGCGGGGAAGGCTACACCTTC.

The chain is built from TRBV3-1 (or the pseudogene TRBV3-2) and TRBJ2-1, with D possibly matching TRBD1 (6 bases). The germline CDR1 and CDR2 sequences are LGHDT and YNNKEL (reference sequence). This CDR3 is built from 14 residues. V was trimmed by 4 bases and J by 9 bases, leaving 16 bases between them. The CDR3, as DNA: TGTGCCAGCAGCCGCCTCCCCGGCAGGGGTGAGCAGTTCTTC. This encodes CASSRLPGRGEQFF.

The V gene is TRBV14, the J gene TRBJ1-1, with 8 bases that match TRBD1. This CDR3 spans 15 amino acids. In germline, CDR1 is SGHDN, CDR2 FVKESK. With V trimmed by 4 bases and J by 1 base, 5 bases remained unmatched. DNA of the CDR3: TGTGCCAGCAGCCGACGGACAGGGAGGAACACTGAAGCTTTCTTT. It codes for CASSRRTGRNTEAFF.

The rearrangement links TRBV6-2 or TRBV6-3 to TRBJ2-6; TRBD1 agrees at 7 bases. The CDR3 runs 19 residues. The J segment lost 1 base and the V segment lost 6 bases, leaving 15 bases of the junction unmatched. Germline-derived CDR1 and CDR2 are MNHEY and SVGEGT. The CDR3 reads CASSQDRSGMGSGANVLTF. The CDR3 DNA reads TGTGCCAGCAGCCAGGACAGGAGCGGTATGGGGTCTGGGGCCAACGTCCTGACTTTC.